The clone carrying this T cell receptor beta chain was seen only once. This specimen comes from a study of T cell responses to AZD1222 COVID-19 vaccine. This CDR3 has 13 amino acids. Germline assignment: CDR1 MDHEN and CDR2 SYDVKM. The ends lost 7 bases at V and 6 bases at J; junction bases unmatched: 6. The assay was immunoSEQ multiplex PCR, and TCRdb's table has in-frame clones only and misses some. This table has 150,000 to 200,000 clones, 85% to 95% appearing once. The TCR was taken from an adult who received the AZD1222 COVID-19 vaccine. The J gene is TRBJ1-1, the V gene TRBV28; the match to TRBD1 covers 9 bases. The specimen comprised peripheral blood, sampled 28 days after the second AZD1222 dose. In DNA form, the CDR3 reads TGTGCCAGCACGGGACAGGGTTGGTCTGAAGCTTTCTTT. As protein: CASTGQGWSEAFF.